The rows below give T cell receptor beta chains drawn from one sample of a study of CD8+ T cells in alopecia areata. Produced via immunoSEQ multiplex PCR; TCRdb's table is partial and in-frame only. The sample yields about 91,000 clones, around 44% seen once. Sequencing input: CD4+ T cells sorted from blood. The receptors shown here come from a human donor with alopecia areata. CDR3s include the opening cysteine and the closing phenylalanine or tryptophan. A D gene is named only where the DNA matches it firmly. Clone size appears in some rows only: once, few, many, or a class for an expanded clone.

D gene: NA
V gene: TRBV5-1
J gene: TRBJ2-5
clone size: few
CDR3 length: 18
CDR3 protein: CASSLISGLGRTQETQYF
CDR3 DNA: TGCGCCAGCAGCTTGATCTCTGGACTGGGCAGGACCCAAGAGACCCAGTACTTC

D gene: NA
V gene: TRBV15
J gene: TRBJ2-2
clone size: NA
CDR3 length: 12
CDR3 protein: CATSPLDGELFF
CDR3 DNA: TGTGCCACCAGCCCCCTCGACGGGGAGCTGTTTTTT

D gene: NA
V gene: TRBV29-1
J gene: TRBJ2-2
clone size: few
CDR3 length: 14
CDR3 protein: CSANVAGWTGELFF
CDR3 DNA: TGCAGCGCCAACGTGGCAGGCTGGACCGGGGAGCTGTTTTTT

D gene: NA
V gene: TRBV4-1
J gene: TRBJ2-3
clone size: NA
CDR3 length: 16
CDR3 protein: CASSQDFGASTDTQYF
CDR3 DNA: TGCGCCAGCAGCCAAGACTTCGGGGCTTCCACAGATACGCAGTATTTT

D gene: TRBD2
V gene: TRBV29-1
J gene: TRBJ2-5
clone size: NA
CDR3 length: 13
CDR3 protein: CSHTGLDQETQYF
CDR3 DNA: TGCAGCCATACCGGACTAGACCAAGAGACCCAGTACTTC

D gene: NA
V gene: TRBV29-1
J gene: TRBJ2-1
clone size: NA
CDR3 length: 14
CDR3 protein: CSSQKVGSYNEQFF
CDR3 DNA: TGCAGCTCCCAAAAAGTCGGCTCCTACAATGAGCAGTTCTTC

D gene: NA
V gene: TRBV29-1
J gene: TRBJ2-5
clone size: few
CDR3 length: 14
CDR3 protein: CSATMGGAGETQYF
CDR3 DNA: TGCAGCGCCACCATGGGTGGGGCGGGGGAGACCCAGTACTTC

D gene: TRBD2
V gene: TRBV29-1
J gene: TRBJ2-5
clone size: NA
CDR3 length: 14
CDR3 protein: CSVLSGTTLETQYF
CDR3 DNA: TGCAGCGTCCTGTCCGGGACTACCTTGGAGACCCAGTACTTC

D gene: NA
V gene: TRBV30
J gene: TRBJ1-3
clone size: NA
CDR3 length: 13
CDR3 protein: CAWRVRGAPRYYF
CDR3 DNA: TGTGCCTGGAGGGTTCGAGGAGCTCCCCGCTATTATTTT

D gene: NA
V gene: TRBV5-1
J gene: TRBJ2-5
clone size: NA
CDR3 length: 15
CDR3 protein: CASSRQGPGVETQYF
CDR3 DNA: TGCGCCAGCAGCCGACAGGGCCCGGGAGTAGAGACCCAGTACTTC

D gene: NA
V gene: TRBV29-1
J gene: TRBJ2-5
clone size: few
CDR3 length: 16
CDR3 protein: CSVEDLGWQEQETQYF
CDR3 DNA: TGCAGCGTTGAAGATCTTGGGTGGCAGGAGCAAGAGACCCAGTACTTC

D gene: NA
V gene: TRBV5-1
J gene: TRBJ2-6
clone size: NA
CDR3 length: 14
CDR3 protein: CANPTGDGANVLTF
CDR3 DNA: TGCGCCAACCCTACAGGAGATGGGGCCAACGTCCTGACTTTC

D gene: NA
V gene: TRBV7-9
J gene: TRBJ1-1
clone size: NA
CDR3 length: 11
CDR3 protein: CASSSNTEAFF
CDR3 DNA: TGTGCCAGCAGCTCGAACACTGAAGCTTTCTTT

D gene: TRBD1
V gene: TRBV9
J gene: TRBJ1-4
clone size: NA
CDR3 length: 15
CDR3 protein: CASSVEGQGFEKLFF
CDR3 DNA: TGTGCCAGCAGCGTAGAGGGACAGGGTTTTGAAAAACTGTTTTTT

D gene: NA
V gene: TRBV29-1
J gene: TRBJ2-5
clone size: NA
CDR3 length: 13
CDR3 protein: CSVDWGAGETQYF
CDR3 DNA: TGCAGCGTTGACTGGGGGGCCGGGGAGACCCAGTACTTC

D gene: NA
V gene: TRBV29-1
J gene: TRBJ2-4
clone size: NA
CDR3 length: 12
CDR3 protein: CSVGEQSNIQYF
CDR3 DNA: TGCAGCGTTGGGGAACAGTCAAACATTCAGTACTTC

D gene: NA
V gene: TRBV2
J gene: TRBJ2-5
clone size: NA
CDR3 length: 10
CDR3 protein: CASSYETQYF
CDR3 DNA: TGTGCCAGCAGTTATGAGACCCAGTACTTC

D gene: TRBD1
V gene: TRBV29-1
J gene: TRBJ1-6
clone size: NA
CDR3 length: 13
CDR3 protein: CSVAGGSDSPLHF
CDR3 DNA: TGCAGCGTTGCAGGGGGCAGTGATTCACCCCTCCACTTT

D gene: NA
V gene: TRBV7-9
J gene: TRBJ2-2
clone size: NA
CDR3 length: 11
CDR3 protein: CASSVSGELFF
CDR3 DNA: TGTGCCAGCAGTGTCTCCGGGGAGCTGTTTTTT

D gene: NA
V gene: TRBV4-3
J gene: TRBJ2-5
clone size: NA
CDR3 length: 13
CDR3 protein: CASSQAGVETQYF
CDR3 DNA: TGCGCCAGCAGCCAAGCGGGAGTGGAGACCCAGTACTTC

D gene: NA
V gene: TRBV29-1
J gene: TRBJ2-4
clone size: few
CDR3 length: 12
CDR3 protein: CSAGVGTDIQYF
CDR3 DNA: TGCAGCGCTGGCGTGGGGACGGACATTCAGTACTTC

D gene: TRBD1
V gene: TRBV4-3
J gene: TRBJ2-3
clone size: NA
CDR3 length: 18
CDR3 protein: CASSQDLSGQGFTDTQYF
CDR3 DNA: TGCGCCAGCAGCCAAGATCTCTCAGGACAGGGGTTCACAGATACGCAGTATTTT

D gene: TRBD1
V gene: TRBV28
J gene: TRBJ2-1
clone size: NA
CDR3 length: 13
CDR3 protein: CASRGQGVNEQFF
CDR3 DNA: TGTGCCAGCAGGGGACAGGGAGTCAATGAGCAGTTCTTC

D gene: TRBD1
V gene: TRBV28
J gene: TRBJ2-5
clone size: few
CDR3 length: 15
CDR3 protein: CASNTPVGGRETQYF
CDR3 DNA: TGTGCCAGCAACACCCCGGTAGGGGGCAGGGAGACCCAGTACTTC

D gene: NA
V gene: TRBV29-1
J gene: TRBJ1-1
clone size: NA
CDR3 length: 10
CDR3 protein: CSVGTEEAFF
CDR3 DNA: TGCAGCGTTGGAACAGAGGAAGCTTTCTTT

D gene: NA
V gene: TRBV2
J gene: TRBJ2-1
clone size: once
CDR3 length: 15
CDR3 protein: CASSGGLSSYNEQFF
CDR3 DNA: TGTGCCAGCAGTGGGGGACTGAGCTCCTACAATGAGCAGTTCTTC

D gene: NA
V gene: TRBV6-5
J gene: TRBJ2-3
clone size: once
CDR3 length: 12
CDR3 protein: CASSSDTDTQYF
CDR3 DNA: TGTGCCAGCAGTTCCGACACGGATACGCAGTATTTT

D gene: NA
V gene: TRBV29-1
J gene: TRBJ2-4
clone size: few
CDR3 length: 11
CDR3 protein: CSARGENIQYF
CDR3 DNA: TGCAGCGCAAGGGGGGAAAACATTCAGTACTTC

D gene: NA
V gene: TRBV27
J gene: TRBJ2-7
clone size: few
CDR3 length: 13
CDR3 protein: CASSQQGFGEQYF
CDR3 DNA: TGTGCCAGCAGTCAACAGGGTTTCGGCGAGCAGTACTTC

D gene: TRBD1
V gene: TRBV30
J gene: TRBJ1-5
clone size: NA
CDR3 length: 14
CDR3 protein: CAWSTGQGRQPQHF
CDR3 DNA: TGTGCCTGGAGTACAGGACAGGGACGACAGCCCCAGCATTTT

D gene: NA
V gene: TRBV7-2
J gene: TRBJ2-1
clone size: NA
CDR3 length: 14
CDR3 protein: CASSPLASYNEQFF
CDR3 DNA: TGTGCCAGCAGCCCCCTTGCCTCCTACAATGAGCAGTTCTTC

D gene: NA
V gene: TRBV29-1
J gene: TRBJ1-1
clone size: few
CDR3 length: 11
CDR3 protein: CSARSNTEAFF
CDR3 DNA: TGCAGCGCCCGTTCGAACACTGAAGCTTTCTTT

D gene: TRBD1
V gene: TRBV5-1
J gene: TRBJ1-1
clone size: NA
CDR3 length: 13
CDR3 protein: CASSSTGGTEAFF
CDR3 DNA: TGCGCCAGCAGCTCGACAGGGGGCACTGAAGCTTTCTTT

D gene: NA
V gene: TRBV5-1
J gene: TRBJ2-5
clone size: NA
CDR3 length: 14
CDR3 protein: CASSFGTIQETQYF
CDR3 DNA: TGCGCCAGCAGCTTCGGGACGATCCAAGAGACCCAGTACTTC

D gene: TRBD1
V gene: TRBV7-2
J gene: TRBJ2-5
clone size: NA
CDR3 length: 14
CDR3 protein: CASSPDRAQETQYF
CDR3 DNA: TGTGCCAGCAGCCCCGACAGGGCCCAAGAGACCCAGTACTTC

D gene: TRBD1
V gene: TRBV7-2
J gene: TRBJ1-1
clone size: few
CDR3 length: 15
CDR3 protein: CASSLGGQVNTEAFF
CDR3 DNA: TGTGCCAGCAGCTTAGGGGGACAGGTAAACACTGAAGCTTTCTTT

D gene: NA
V gene: TRBV5-4
J gene: TRBJ2-3
clone size: NA
CDR3 length: 17
CDR3 protein: CASSLMLGGANTDTQYF
CDR3 DNA: TGTGCCAGCAGCTTGATGTTGGGCGGAGCCAACACAGATACGCAGTATTTT

D gene: NA
V gene: TRBV29-1
J gene: TRBJ2-3
clone size: NA
CDR3 length: 11
CDR3 protein: CSAGVSDTQYF
CDR3 DNA: TGCAGCGCTGGGGTCTCAGATACGCAGTATTTT

D gene: NA
V gene: TRBV4-3
J gene: TRBJ2-3
clone size: few
CDR3 length: 15
CDR3 protein: CASSQEVLVTDTQYF
CDR3 DNA: TGCGCCAGCAGCCAGGAAGTCTTGGTGACAGATACGCAGTATTTT

D gene: NA
V gene: TRBV29-1
J gene: TRBJ2-7
clone size: NA
CDR3 length: 14
CDR3 protein: CSAADTRTAYEQYF
CDR3 DNA: TGCAGCGCCGCGGACACTAGAACCGCCTACGAGCAGTACTTC

D gene: NA
V gene: TRBV29-1
J gene: TRBJ2-1
clone size: NA
CDR3 length: 16
CDR3 protein: CSVEGGQWSSYNEQFF
CDR3 DNA: TGCAGCGTTGAAGGCGGACAGTGGAGCTCCTACAATGAGCAGTTCTTC

D gene: TRBD1
V gene: TRBV6-6
J gene: TRBJ2-3
clone size: NA
CDR3 length: 15
CDR3 protein: CASSTRDREIDTQYF
CDR3 DNA: TGTGCCAGCAGTACGAGGGACAGGGAAATAGATACGCAGTATTTT

D gene: NA
V gene: TRBV6-6
J gene: TRBJ2-6
clone size: NA
CDR3 length: 15
CDR3 protein: CASGSPLSGANVLTF
CDR3 DNA: TGTGCCAGCGGGTCACCTCTCTCTGGGGCCAACGTCCTGACTTTC

D gene: NA
V gene: TRBV23-1
J gene: TRBJ1-5
clone size: few
CDR3 length: 16
CDR3 protein: CASSQRDTNSNQPQHF
CDR3 DNA: TGCGCCAGCAGTCAAAGGGACACCAATAGCAATCAGCCCCAGCATTTT

D gene: NA
V gene: TRBV28
J gene: TRBJ2-5
clone size: NA
CDR3 length: 14
CDR3 protein: CASTLVGGGETQYF
CDR3 DNA: TGTGCCAGCACCCTGGTCGGGGGAGGAGAGACCCAGTACTTC

D gene: TRBD2
V gene: TRBV4-3
J gene: TRBJ2-5
clone size: NA
CDR3 length: 15
CDR3 protein: CASSGGLAGAKTQYF
CDR3 DNA: TGCGCCAGCAGCGGCGGACTAGCGGGAGCTAAGACCCAGTACTTC